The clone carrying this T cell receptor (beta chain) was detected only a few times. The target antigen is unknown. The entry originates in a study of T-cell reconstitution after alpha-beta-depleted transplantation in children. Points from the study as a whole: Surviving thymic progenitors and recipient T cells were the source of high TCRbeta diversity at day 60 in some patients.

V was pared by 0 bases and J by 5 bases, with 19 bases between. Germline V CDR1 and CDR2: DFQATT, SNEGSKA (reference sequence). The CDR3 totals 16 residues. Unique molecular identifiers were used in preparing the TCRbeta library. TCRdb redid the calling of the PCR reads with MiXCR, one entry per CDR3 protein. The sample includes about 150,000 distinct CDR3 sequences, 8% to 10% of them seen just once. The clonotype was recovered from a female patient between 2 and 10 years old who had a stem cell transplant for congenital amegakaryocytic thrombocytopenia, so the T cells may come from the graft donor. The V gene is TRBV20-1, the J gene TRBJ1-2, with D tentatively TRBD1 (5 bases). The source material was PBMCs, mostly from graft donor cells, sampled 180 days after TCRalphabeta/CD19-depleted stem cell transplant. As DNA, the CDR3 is TGCAGTGCTAGAGATGGGAAGGGGTTGGGGAGATATGGCTACACCTTC. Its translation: CSARDGKGLGRYGYTF.